This T cell receptor (beta chain) appears in the sequencing data of a study of cytomegalovirus exposure and HLA in healthy donors. The CDR3 covers 17 residues. Germline CDR1 SEHNR, CDR2 FQNEAQ (reference sequence). Germline trimming cut 3 bases from V and 1 base from J; bases unmatched to any gene: 9. Both 60 Vbeta primers and 13 Jbeta primers went into the PCR. Sequencing used immunoSEQ multiplex PCR; TCRdb keeps in-frame clones, though not all of them. This table has around 200,000 clones, 65% to 80% appearing once. The J gene is TRBJ2-3, the V gene TRBV7-9; 8 positions match TRBD1. This clonotype was sampled from a girl aged 2-10 years in good health and CMV-seronegative. Sequencing used PBMCs. The DNA of the CDR3 is TGTGCCAGCAGCTTTAATAAAGGACAGGGAGGCACAGATACGCAGTATTTT. Residues: CASSFNKGQGGTDTQYF. The complete variable domain, with remaining parts taken from reference TRBV7-9 and TRBJ2-3, reads DTGVSQNPRHKITKRGQNVTFRCDPISEHNRLYWYRQTLGQGPEFLTYFQNEAQLEKSRLLSDRFSAERPKGSFSTLEIQRTEQGDSAMYLCASSFNKGQGGTDTQYFGPGTRLTVL.